These 30 T cell receptor beta chains were all obtained from the same sample, sequenced in a study of early T cells in non-severe SARS-CoV-2 infection. TCRdb re-derived calls from the 5' RACE reads in MiXCR, one entry per CDR3 protein. The sample carries 100,000 to 150,000 distinct CDR3 sequences, just under 15% recorded once. What was sequenced was whole blood. The receptors were gathered from an adult who was a healthcare worker with PCR-confirmed SARS-CoV-2 infection or an uninfected control (not recorded which).

The chain links TRBV5-1 to TRBJ2-5; a weak D match, TRBD1 (5 bases). The CDR3 runs 13 residues. V lost 4 bases, J lost 5 bases, and 12 bases lay in between. Germline CDR1 reads SGHRS; CDR2 reads YFSETQ. The DNA of the CDR3 is TGCGCCAGCAGCCAGGGTTTGGGGGAGACCCAGTACTTC. It translates to CASSQGLGETQYF. The whole variable domain, remainder taken from reference TRBV5-1 and TRBJ2-5, is KAGVTQTPRYLIKTRGQQVTLSCSPISGHRSVSWYQQTPGQGLQFLFEYFSETQRNKGNFPGRFSGRQFSNSRSEMNVSTLELGDSALYLCASSQGLGETQYFGPGTRLLVL.

This clonotype was detected a few times. The J gene is TRBJ2-3, the V gene TRBV20-1, with 12 bases that match TRBD2. CDR1 DFQATT and CDR2 SNEGSKA come from the germline V gene (reference sequence). Trimming took 0 bases from V and 6 from J; bases not matched to a gene: 7. The CDR3 extends over 16 amino acids. This chain's CDR3 is CSARELRTSGADTQYF. The CDR3 nucleotides are TGCAGTGCTAGAGAGCTGCGGACTAGCGGGGCGGATACGCAGTATTTT.

The sample holds a few counts of this clonotype. The chain has TRBV11-2 and TRBJ1-1; D is ambiguous. The germline gives CDR1 SGHAT, CDR2 FQNNGV. CDR3 size: 13 residues. Trimming stripped 2 bases from V and 4 bases from J, with 8 bases between. In DNA, the CDR3 is TGTGCCAGCAGCTTATCGGACTCCACTGAAGCTTTCTTT. As protein: CASSLSDSTEAFF.

The CDR3 sequence is CASSPLQETQYF. CDR3 nucleotides: TGTGCCAGCAGCCCTCTTCAAGAGACCCAGTACTTC. The chain has TRBV11-2 and TRBJ2-5, with D unresolved. The CDR3 is 12 residues long. Between the trimmed V and J ends, which lost 5 bases and 2 bases, there was a span of 6 bases. Looked up from germline, CDR1 is SGHAT and CDR2 is FQNNGV.

The chain employs TRBV12-3 or TRBV12-4 and TRBJ2-2, with D possibly matching TRBD2 (5 bases). The V gene lost 6 bases and the J gene lost 6 bases, with 23 bases spanning the gap. The CDR3 loop spans 17 amino acids. The DNA of the CDR3 is TGTGCCAGCAGCCCTACACAAGGAGGCAGAATAGCCGGGGAGCTGTTTTTT. It encodes CASSPTQGGRIAGELFF.

In this sample, this clonotype turned up a few times. The chain has TRBV30 and TRBJ1-2; D gene ambiguous. Trimming removed 3 bases at V and 8 bases at J, with 10 bases between. This CDR3 is 11 amino acids long. The germline CDR1 and CDR2 sequences are GTSNPN and SVGIG (reference sequence). CDR3 amino acids: CAWSHAEGYTF. CDR3 coding DNA: TGTGCCTGGAGCCACGCGGAGGGCTACACCTTC.

This clonotype was recorded a few times. The chain employs TRBV11-2 and TRBJ2-3; possibly TRBD1 for D (6 bases). Germline loops: CDR1 SGHAT, CDR2 FQNNGV. Trimming removed 0 bases from V and 7 bases from J, with 11 bases in between. CDR3 length equals 14 residues. The CDR3: CASSLDRGRNTQYF. CDR3 DNA sequence: TGTGCCAGCAGCTTAGACAGGGGTAGGAATACGCAGTATTTT.

This clonotype appeared a few times. This sequence joins TRBV6-6 and TRBJ2-5; 11 positions agree with TRBD2. CDR3 size: 14 residues. The trim removed 4 bases at V and 4 bases at J, leaving 2 bases unmatched. The germline V gene has CDR1 MNHNY and CDR2 SVGAGI (reference sequence). CDR3 bases: TGTGCCAGCAGTTTAGCGGGGGGGCCAGAGACCCAGTACTTC. Its translation is CASSLAGGPETQYF.

This clonotype was counted a few times. The chain employs TRBV12-3 or TRBV12-4 and TRBJ2-7; 8 bases agree with TRBD1. V shed 6 bases, J shed 3 bases, and the junction held 7 bases outside the gene matches. This CDR3 spans 14 amino acids. The CDR3 sequence is CASSIQGAVYEQYF. For the CDR3, the DNA is TGTGCCAGCAGCATCCAGGGGGCGGTCTACGAGCAGTACTTC.

This clonotype was recorded many times. The chain uses TRBV7-9 and TRBJ2-3; 8 bases are a match to TRBD2. V was pared by 4 bases and J by 3 bases, with 6 bases of the junction left unmatched. CDR3 size: 15 residues. Germline values: CDR1 SEHNR, CDR2 FQNEAQ (reference sequence). The CDR3 loop is CASSSLAGQTDTQYF. In DNA, the CDR3 is TGTGCCAGCAGCTCCTTAGCGGGGCAAACAGATACGCAGTATTTT.

The rearrangement joins TRBV19 to TRBJ2-7; TRBD2 matches at 7 bases. Trimming cost V 4 bases and J 0 bases; bases outside gene matches: 3. The CDR3 has 14 residues. Germline-derived CDR1 and CDR2 are LNHDA and SQIVND (reference sequence). The CDR3 spells CASSSGGFSYEQYF. DNA for the CDR3: TGTGCCAGTAGTAGCGGGGGATTCTCCTACGAGCAGTACTTC.

This clonotype has a handful of counts. The chain employs TRBV12-3 or TRBV12-4 and TRBJ1-1; D is undetermined. This CDR3 has 15 residues. V gave up 6 bases and J gave up 1 base, with 15 bases separating them. In DNA form, the CDR3 reads TGTGCCAGCAGCCTCGGTAGAGAAAGGAACACTGAAGCTTTCTTT. Its protein is CASSLGRERNTEAFF.

This clonotype appeared a few times. The J gene is TRBJ2-6, the V gene TRBV29-1; no clear D. V lost 2 bases to trimming and J lost 2 bases, with 13 bases between them. In germline, CDR1 is SQVTM, CDR2 ANQGSEA. This CDR3 is 16 amino acids long. This CDR3 reads CSVEYIRRTGANVLTF. The CDR3 DNA reads TGCAGCGTTGAATATATTAGGCGGACTGGGGCCAACGTCCTGACTTTC.

The sample holds a few counts of this clonotype. V gene TRBV13 combines with J gene TRBJ1-3; D ambiguous. The ends were cut back, 0 bases at V and 0 bases at J, with 9 bases in the middle. CDR1 and CDR2 from the germline V gene are PRHDT and FYEKMQ (reference sequence). The CDR3 sequence is 16 residues long. This chain's CDR3 is CASSLGSQNSGNTIYF. Here the CDR3 DNA reads TGTGCCAGCAGCTTAGGGTCCCAGAACTCTGGAAACACCATATATTTT.

The chain carries TRBV10-2 and TRBJ1-5; no clear D gene. The V and J ends lost 8 bases and 3 bases respectively, with 11 bases between them. The CDR3 is made up of 13 amino acids. Germline loops: CDR1 WSHSY, CDR2 SAAADI. The CDR3 DNA reads as TGCGCCAGCCAGGTAGGGAACAATCAGCCCCAGCATTTT. Its protein product is CASQVGNNQPQHF.

The chain carries TRBV4-2 and TRBJ2-7; no firm D call. Germline values: CDR1 LGHNA, CDR2 YNFKEQ. V gave up 4 bases and J gave up 3 bases, with 13 bases separating them. The CDR3 runs to 14 residues. This CDR3 reads CASSPENSVYEQYF. The CDR3 DNA follows: TGTGCCAGCAGCCCAGAAAACTCGGTCTACGAGCAGTACTTC.

V and J are TRBV6-2 or TRBV6-3 and TRBJ1-4; no reliable D call. Per germline, CDR1 MNHEY and CDR2 SVGEGT. The length of the CDR3 is 18 residues. Deletions cut 1 base from V and 2 bases from J, with 17 bases between. The CDR3 spells CASSYFLRRRSTNEKLFF. CDR3 DNA: TGTGCCAGCAGTTACTTCCTTCGCCGACGGTCGACTAATGAAAAACTGTTTTTT.

V usage is TRBV20-1 and J usage is TRBJ1-2; the match to TRBD1 covers 8 bases. CDR1 and CDR2 (germline): DFQATT, SNEGSKA (reference sequence). The CDR3 covers 14 residues. With 3 bases clipped from V and 2 bases from J, the junction kept 5 bases outside the gene matches. The CDR3 protein is CSASPGQGNYGYTF. CDR3 in DNA: TGCAGTGCTAGCCCAGGACAGGGAAACTATGGCTACACCTTC.

This clonotype was found a few times. The chain is built from TRBV29-1 and TRBJ1-1, with D tentatively TRBD1 (6 bases). The CDR3 sequence is 14 residues long. CDR1 SQVTM and CDR2 ANQGSEA come from the germline V gene. The V and J ends lost 4 bases and 6 bases respectively, with 18 bases between them. This CDR3 reads CSVGADSYRAEAFF. In DNA, the CDR3 is TGCAGCGTTGGCGCCGACAGCTACAGGGCTGAAGCTTTCTTT.

This rearrangement joins TRBV19 to TRBJ1-4; possibly TRBD1 for D (6 bases). The CDR3 totals 14 residues. Germline CDR1 LNHDA, CDR2 SQIVND (reference sequence). V was cut by 8 bases and J by 8 bases, with 18 bases left in between. This CDR3 is CASGTGYLEEKLFF. Here the CDR3 DNA reads TGTGCCAGTGGAACAGGGTATCTAGAAGAAAAACTGTTTTTT.

A few counts support this clonotype. The V call is TRBV12-3 or TRBV12-4, the J call TRBJ2-2, with D perhaps given as TRBD1 or TRBD2 (5 bases each). This CDR3 is built from 17 residues. Trimming pared 5 bases from V and 3 bases from J, leaving 19 bases between. The CDR3, as DNA: TGTGCCAGCAGTGACACAAAGGGACGGTCGGACACCGGGGAGCTGTTTTTT. Amino acid sequence: CASSDTKGRSDTGELFF.

This sequence joins TRBV29-1 and TRBJ1-6; D unclear. The CDR3 has 13 residues. The ends were cut back, 5 bases at V and 9 bases at J, with 14 bases in the middle. Germline CDR1 SQVTM, CDR2 ANQGSEA. CDR3 DNA sequence: TGCAGCGTTCGCCAGGAAGGTGGTTCACCCCTCCACTTT. Protein sequence: CSVRQEGGSPLHF.

J is TRBJ1-2 and V is TRBV12-3 or TRBV12-4, with TRBD1 identical over 8 bases. This CDR3 region has 16 residues. Trimming removed 6 bases from V and 0 bases from J; junction bases left unmatched: 9. The CDR3 loop is CASSRDRSGANYGYTF. CDR3 in DNA: TGTGCCAGCAGCCGGGACAGGTCGGGGGCTAACTATGGCTACACCTTC.

The sample holds many counts of this clonotype. The chain joins TRBV19 to TRBJ1-5; D unresolved. The CDR3 spans 17 residues. From germline, CDR1 is LNHDA and CDR2 SQIVND (reference sequence). Between the trimmed V and J ends, which lost 1 base and 1 base, there was a span of 14 bases. The CDR3 nucleotides are TGTGCCAGTAGTATAGGGGCTCGGCGCTCGAGCAATCAGCCCCAGCATTTT. Translated, it gives CASSIGARRSSNQPQHF.

This chain links TRBV3-1 with TRBJ2-3; D call uncertain. The CDR3 covers 13 residues. CDR1 is LGHDT, CDR2 YNNKEL, per germline (reference sequence). V was pared by 4 bases and J by 7 bases, with 12 bases between. The CDR3 DNA reads as TGTGCCAGCAGCCTCTCCGATCGTAATACGCAGTATTTT. This sequence encodes CASSLSDRNTQYF.

This clonotype was seen repeatedly, ten times or more. This chain connects TRBV7-6 to TRBJ2-2, with 7 bases that match TRBD2. The CDR3 length is 16 residues. CDR1 SGHVS and CDR2 FNYEAQ come from the germline V gene. Unmatched junction bases numbered 7, after V lost 5 bases and J lost 1 base. CDR3 protein: CASSRTGTMNTGELFF. In nucleotides, the CDR3 is TGTGCCAGCAGCCGAACCGGGACTATGAACACCGGGGAGCTGTTTTTT.

The rearrangement uses TRBV19 and TRBJ1-2; 7 positions agree with TRBD1. Germline V gene lookup returns CDR1 LNHDA and CDR2 SQIVND (reference sequence). CDR3 length: 14 amino acids. V shed 6 bases, J shed 4 bases, and the junction held 8 bases outside the gene matches. In DNA, the CDR3 is TGTGCCAGTAGCCGGACAGGAGGACTCTATGGCTACACCTTC. This translates into CASSRTGGLYGYTF.

This clonotype came up a few times. The chain links TRBV4-2 to TRBJ1-2; 12 positions match TRBD1. The CDR3 is made up of 15 amino acids. The J segment lost 13 bases and the V segment lost 2 bases, leaving 11 bases of the junction unmatched. In germline, CDR1 is LGHNA, CDR2 YNFKEQ. CDR3 in amino acids: CASSQKPGQGAHPTF. The CDR3 DNA sequence: TGTGCCAGCAGCCAAAAACCGGGACAGGGGGCGCATCCCACCTTC.

The J gene is TRBJ1-5, the V gene TRBV2; TRBD1 might be the D (5 bases). Germline V gene lookup returns CDR1 SNHLY and CDR2 FYNNEI. This CDR3 spans 15 amino acids. The ends were cut back, 6 bases at V and 7 bases at J, with 19 bases in the middle. CDR3 sequence (DNA): TGTGCCAGCAGCCCCTCGGGACTAAGCGGCCAGCCCCAGCATTTT. Translating it yields CASSPSGLSGQPQHF.

The chain is built from TRBV7-9 and TRBJ2-7; 7 bases map to TRBD1. CDR1 is SEHNR and CDR2 is FQNEAQ in the germline V gene (reference sequence). J lost 6 bases, V lost 5 bases, and 13 bases had no gene match. The CDR3 consists of 15 residues. CDR3 amino acids: CASSGPGQILGEQYF. The CDR3 nucleotides are TGTGCCAGCAGCGGACCGGGACAGATCCTAGGCGAGCAGTACTTC.